Shown below are 26 T cell receptor beta chains from a single sample sequenced in a study of tumor-infiltrating lymphocytes in primary liver carcinoma. The template, about 510 ng total RNA, yielded TCR beta cDNA made with a constant-region primer. It was through three nested multiplex PCR rounds of slightly modified ARM-PCR that TCR beta libraries arose. The opening two PCR rounds, approximately 10 cycles each, paired TRBV1-TRBV30 forward primers with a C-beta reverse primer. Each CDR3 protein is one row after TCRdb ran MiXCR on the multiplex PCR reads. The table shows around 100,000 distinct CDR3 sequences, with roughly 69% occurring only once. The roughly 19-32 mg bulk tissue piece was not sorted before simultaneous RNA and DNA extraction. Sequenced sample: liver tumor tissue from sampling region 5. As for subset: tumor region T5, tumor centre. All receptors derive from a woman in her fifties or sixties with primary liver carcinoma and hepatitis B virus infection.

Notes on this clonotype: Mismatch with germline at one junction end may stem from a read error. The chain has TRBV30 and TRBJ1-1, with no clear D. Looked up from germline, CDR1 is GTSNPN and CDR2 is SVGIG (reference sequence). This CDR3 region has 12 residues. CDR3 DNA sequence: TGTGCCTGCTTAATCCTGGGCACTGAAGCTTTCTTC. Protein sequence: CACLILGTEAFF.

Of note for this clonotype: Possible read error: a much larger clone is one base away. In DNA form, the CDR3 reads TGTGCCAGCTGGTGGCTCGGGGGGGATACGCAGCATTTT. This translates into CASWWLGGDTQHF. The chain couples TRBV5-4 to TRBJ2-3, with a possible D match to TRBD1 (5 bases). The assigned J gene may be wrong: the sequence end matches TRBJ1-5 better. Germline assignment: CDR1 SGHNT and CDR2 YYREEE (reference sequence). The CDR3 sequence is 13 residues long.

Worth noting for this clonotype: This could be a read error, since a much larger clone is one nucleotide away. The J gene is TRBJ2-1, the V gene TRBV28, with D perhaps given as TRBD1 or TRBD2 (6 bases each). Germline CDR1 is MDHEN and CDR2 is SYDVKM. Between the trimmed V and J ends, which lost 5 bases and 4 bases, there was a span of 15 bases. The CDR3 length is 15 residues. CDR3 coding DNA: TGTGCCAGCAGTAGAACAAGGAGGGGGTACAATGAGCAGTTCTTC. Protein sequence: CASSRTRRGYNEQFF.

This clonotype was observed once. A junction boundary mismatches the germline segment, possibly from a read error. The CDR3: CSITGHSGGKLFF. The CDR3 DNA follows: TGCAGCATCACGGGACACTCGGGCGGGAAGCTGTTTTTT. The chain combines TRBV29-1 with TRBJ2-2; D may match TRBD1 or TRBD2 (6 bases each). The CDR3 extends over 13 amino acids. In germline, CDR1 is SQVTM, CDR2 ANQGSEA.

The chain uses TRBV11-1 and TRBJ2-1; the match to TRBD1 covers 9 bases. The CDR3 loop spans 14 amino acids. Germline V CDR1 and CDR2: SGHAT, FQDESV (reference sequence). V shed 5 bases, J shed 10 bases, and the junction held 9 bases outside the gene matches. The CDR3 DNA reads TGTGCCAGCAGCGAGATCGGGACAGGGTGGGAGCAGTTCTTC. It specifies CASSEIGTGWEQFF. Full variable domain (rest looked up from reference TRBV11-1 and TRBJ2-1): EAEVAQSPRYKITEKSQAVAFWCDPISGHATLYWYRQILGQGPELLVQFQDESVVDDSQLPKDRFSAERLKGVDSTLKIQPAELGDSAMYLCASSEIGTGWEQFFGPGTRLTVL.

As to this clonotype: Relative to the germline gene, one junction end is altered; a read error may explain this. The chain is built from TRBV5-1 and TRBJ1-4; 8 bases are a match to TRBD1. The germline gives CDR1 SGHRS, CDR2 YFSETQ. The CDR3 runs to 16 residues. Here the CDR3 DNA reads TGCGCCAACAGCGCTGGACAGGGAGGAACTAACGAAAAACTGTTTTTT. This encodes CANSAGQGGTNEKLFF.

Comment on this clonotype: This CDR3 is missing its conserved last phenylalanine or tryptophan, likely due to a read error. The DNA is omitted, as the CDR3 cannot be located on it reliably, and the CDR3 follows TCRdb's listing. This chain links TRBV11-2 with TRBJ2-7; no check of the table's D call, TRBD2, against the DNA was made. CDR1 and CDR2 (germline): SGHAT, FQNNGV. The CDR3 is 11 residues long, ends included. CDR3 loop: CTSSSASSMEY.

This clonotype has at least ten counts. The chain joins TRBV6-5 to TRBJ2-1; D remains unclear. CDR1 and CDR2 (germline): MNHEY, SVGAGI. The CDR3 has 12 residues. With 6 bases removed from V and 6 bases from J, the gap between germline ends came to 9 bases. The DNA for the CDR3 is TGTGCCAGCAGCCCACAGCCCAATGAGCAGTTCTTC. It yields the protein CASSPQPNEQFF.

In its sample, this clonotype was seen once. V usage is TRBV10-2 and J usage is TRBJ2-2; no firm D call. Germline V gives CDR1 WSHSY, CDR2 SAAADI. Trimming stripped 6 bases from V and 1 base from J, with 12 bases between. The CDR3 loop spans 15 amino acids. The CDR3 DNA follows: TGCGCCAGCAGGGAGACTGGCGAGAACACCGGGGAGCTGTTTTTT. Translated, it gives CASRETGENTGELFF.

This clonotype was observed once. A read error is likely, as this CDR3 ends without the conserved phenylalanine or tryptophan. The chain is built from TRBV11-2 and TRBJ1-4; the D is unclear. Germline V lookup: CDR1 SGHAT, CDR2 FQNNGV. This CDR3 contains 16 residues. The CDR3 spells CARSLGLLSSGEKLFL. The CDR3 DNA is TGTGCCAGGAGCTTAGGCCTCCTTTCCTCTGGAGAAAAGCTGTTTCTT.

This chain uses TRBV7-9 with TRBJ2-1, with D possibly TRBD1 on 6 matching bases. The CDR3 sequence is 13 residues long. Trimming removed 5 bases from V and 6 bases from J, with 11 bases in between. Germline V lookup: CDR1 SEHNR, CDR2 FQNEAQ (reference sequence). CDR3 loop: CASSNTQGNEQFF. In nucleotides, the CDR3 is TGTGCCAGCAGCAACACACAGGGCAATGAGCAGTTCTTC.

This clonotype was detected only once. A read error may produce the germline difference seen at one junction end. The rearrangement links TRBV11-2 to TRBJ2-3; TRBD1 agrees at 8 bases. The CDR3 consists of 16 residues. The germline V gene has CDR1 SGHAT and CDR2 FQNNGV. The CDR3 bases are TGTGCCAACAGCTGGGGGAGGCAGGGGGCGGCAGATACGCACTATTTT. This codes for CANSWGRQGAADTHYF.

Regarding this clonotype: A clone one base away is much larger, so this may be a read error. The chain employs TRBV7-2 and TRBJ2-1; D perhaps matches TRBD2 (5 bases). The germline gives CDR1 SGHTA, CDR2 FQGNSA. This CDR3 is built from 15 residues. Trimming took off 5 bases at V and 5 bases at J, with 16 bases between the two ends. The CDR3: CASSLSVGDNNEQFF. In DNA form, the CDR3 reads TGTGCCAGCAGCCTAAGTGTCGGGGATAACAATGAGCAGTTCTTC. Full variable domain (rest looked up from reference TRBV7-2 and TRBJ2-1): GAGVSQSPSNKVTEKGKDVELRCDPISGHTALYWYRQSLGQGLEFLIYFQGNSAPDKSGLPSDRFSAERTGGSVSTLTIQRTQQEDSAVYLCASSLSVGDNNEQFFGPGTRLTVL.

About this clonotype: The junction differs from germline at one of its ends, possibly a read error. V usage is TRBV6-1 and J usage is TRBJ1-5; D gene uncertain. This CDR3 is built from 12 residues. From germline, CDR1 is MNHNS and CDR2 SASEGT. As DNA, the CDR3 is TGTGCCAGCCGGCAAAGCAATAAGCCCCAACATTTT. As protein: CASRQSNKPQHF.

This chain uses TRBV28 with TRBJ2-2, with D perhaps matching TRBD1 (5 bases). V was shortened by 1 base and J by 1 base, with 10 bases between the two germline ends. This CDR3 comprises 16 residues. Germline V lookup: CDR1 MDHEN, CDR2 SYDVKM. This chain's CDR3 is CASSLSGKVNTGELFF. Here the CDR3 DNA reads TGTGCCAGCAGTTTATCAGGGAAGGTGAACACCGGGGAGCTGTTTTTT.

This clonotype was seen more than once but under ten times. Lacking the conserved final phenylalanine or tryptophan, this CDR3 likely reflects a read error. The V and J genes are TRBV11-2 and TRBJ2-2, with a weak D call TRBD2 (6 bases). The length of the CDR3 is 17 residues. V was trimmed by 2 bases and J by 0 bases, leaving 13 bases between them. Germline V gene sequence: CDR1 SGHAT, CDR2 FQNNGV. CDR3 nucleotide sequence: TGTGCCAGCAGCTTATCTCTGTGGGGGGCGAACACCGGGGAGCTGTTTCTT. It specifies CASSLSLWGANTGELFL.

On this clonotype: The conserved phenylalanine or tryptophan is not found at the CDR3 terminus, so this likely reflects a read error. The rearrangement uses TRBV29-1 and TRBJ2-3; unclear D gene. The germline V gene has CDR1 SQVTM and CDR2 ANQGSEA. The CDR3 totals 16 residues. CDR3: CSIEDFRPQGTDTQYL. The CDR3 DNA reads TGCAGCATTGAAGATTTTCGGCCCCAGGGCACAGATACGCAGTATTTA.

On this clonotype itself: It is likely a read error, because the conserved phenylalanine at the end of the CDR3 is missing. The chain uses TRBV12-3 or TRBV12-4 and TRBJ2-7, with a tentative D call TRBD1 (5 bases). CDR3 length: 15 residues. V lost 3 bases to trimming and J lost 6 bases, with 18 bases between them. CDR3 DNA sequence: TGTGCCAGCAGTTTCATGGGAAAGGGGATGGCCGAGCAGTACATC. Encoded protein: CASSFMGKGMAEQYI.

As to this clonotype: Its ends do not fully match the called genes, so a read error is possible. V gene TRBV9 combines with J gene TRBJ2-3, with TRBD2 matching 7 bases. This CDR3 comprises 16 residues. Germline V gene sequence: CDR1 SGDLS, CDR2 YYNGEE. The DNA for the CDR3 is TGTGCCAGCAGCGCCCGGAAGGCGGGAGAAGCAGATACGCGGTATTTT. This sequence encodes CASSARKAGEADTRYF.

This clonotype was counted ten times or more. V is TRBV5-1 and J is TRBJ1-2; the match to TRBD1 covers 7 bases. The germline CDR1 and CDR2 sequences are SGHRS and YFSETQ. After removal of 4 bases from V and 7 bases from J, the junction contained 4 bases not matched to a gene. There are 12 residues in the CDR3. The CDR3 here is CASSGSGGGYTF. The CDR3 region has the DNA TGCGCCAGCAGCGGGTCAGGGGGTGGCTACACCTTC.

A remark on this clonotype: At one boundary the junction diverges from the germline segment, which might be a read error. This chain links TRBV11-2 with TRBJ2-3; TRBD1 or TRBD2 may be the D gene (5 bases each). The CDR3 is 20 residues long. Germline V lookup: CDR1 SGHAT, CDR2 FQNNGV. This CDR3 is CASSLRGLEGLRVRIDTQYF. DNA of the CDR3: TGTGCCAGTAGCTTAAGGGGCCTAGAGGGATTGAGAGTCCGCATAGATACGCAGTATTTT.

In regard to this clonotype: The junction does not match germline at one end; this may be a read error. The V and J genes are TRBV11-2 and TRBJ2-5; D might be TRBD2 (6 bases). CDR1 SGHAT and CDR2 FQNNGV come from the germline V gene. This CDR3 contains 15 residues. CDR3 residues: CASSLARLGQETQYF. CDR3 in DNA: TGTGCCAGTAGCTTAGCGAGACTAGGCCAAGAGACTCAGTACTTC.

The V gene is TRBV11-2, the J gene TRBJ2-1; weak D call: TRBD1 (6 bases). Germline lookup yields CDR1 SGHAT and CDR2 FQNNGV. The V end lost 5 bases, the J end lost 6 bases, and 26 bases lay between the germline ends. This CDR3 contains 18 residues. CDR3 in DNA: TGTGCCAGCAGCAAAAGCTACAGGGTCGGTATACCGTCCAATGAGCAGTTCTTC. Its translation: CASSKSYRVGIPSNEQFF.

Remarks on this clonotype: Sequence at one end of the junction differs from germline and may be a read error. V gene TRBV12-3 or TRBV12-4 combines with J gene TRBJ1-3; D is perhaps TRBD1 (6 bases). The CDR3 runs 12 residues. CDR3 nucleotide sequence: TGTGCCAGCAGGACAGGAGGATACATCATATACTTT. This gives the protein CASRTGGYIIYF.

V is TRBV6-5 and J is TRBJ1-1, with D uncertain. The ends were cut back, 6 bases at V and 1 base at J, with 18 bases in the middle. The germline V gene has CDR1 MNHEY and CDR2 SVGAGI. The CDR3 has 16 residues. The DNA of the CDR3 is TGTGCCAGCAGCCCCGGACGGGTCGCTAGGAACACTGAAGCTTTCTTT. It codes for CASSPGRVARNTEAFF.

As for this clonotype: Its ends do not fully match the called genes, so a read error is possible. This chain connects TRBV2 to TRBJ2-7, with D perhaps given as TRBD1 or TRBD2 (6 bases each). Germline loops: CDR1 SNHLY, CDR2 FYNNEI. The CDR3 runs to 12 residues. The CDR3 here is CASKGEASERYF. The CDR3 nucleotides read TGTGCCAGCAAGGGGGAGGCTAGCGAGCGGTACTTC.